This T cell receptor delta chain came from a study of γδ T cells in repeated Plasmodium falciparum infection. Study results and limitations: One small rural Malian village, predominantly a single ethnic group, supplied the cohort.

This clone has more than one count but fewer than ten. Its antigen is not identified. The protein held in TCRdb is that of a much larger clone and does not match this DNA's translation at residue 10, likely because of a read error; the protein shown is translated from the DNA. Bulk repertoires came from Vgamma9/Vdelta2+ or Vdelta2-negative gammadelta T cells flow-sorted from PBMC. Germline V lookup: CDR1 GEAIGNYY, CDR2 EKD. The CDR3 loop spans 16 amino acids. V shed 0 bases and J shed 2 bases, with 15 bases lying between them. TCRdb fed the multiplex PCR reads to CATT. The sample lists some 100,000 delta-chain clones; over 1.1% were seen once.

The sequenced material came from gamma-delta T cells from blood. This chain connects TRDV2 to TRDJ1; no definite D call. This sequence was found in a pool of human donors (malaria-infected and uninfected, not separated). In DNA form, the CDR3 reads TGTGCCTGTGACACCGTATCCGATAGGCATACCGATAAACTCATCTTT. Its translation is CACDTVSDRHTDKLIF.